Given below is one T cell receptor beta chain in context. At one of its ends the junction is not consistent with the germline gene, which may arise from a read error. This CDR3 comprises 14 residues. TCRdb analysed the RT-PCR reads with MiXCR anew, one entry per CDR3 protein. The sample contains approximately 720,000 distinct CDR3 sequences, 14% of which appear only once. The receptor's source is a female donor in good health, serving as a healthy control. V and J are TRBV12-3 or TRBV12-4 and TRBJ2-3; D uncertain. What was sequenced was memory CD4+ T cells from blood. The CDR3 DNA is TGTACCAGCAGTGTAGCCTCTCGGACAGATACGCAGTATTTT. Encoded protein: CTSSVASRTDTQYF.